This TCR beta chain is from a study of blood T cell repertoires in COVID-19. Study at large: T cells, B-cell-depleted T cells, or PBMCs supplied cDNA or gDNA.

Patients in Seattle were enrolled during active infection, then followed longitudinally. V was clipped by 6 bases and J by 11 bases; unmatched bases: 9. Looked up from germline, CDR1 is SGHTA and CDR2 is FQGTGA. This CDR3 region has 13 residues. Original data processing: Reference gene primer amplification yielded estimated nucleated cell counts. The repertoire was sequenced with immunoSEQ multiplex PCR; TCRdb's copy has only in-frame clones and lacks some. The V and J calls and clone size come from that table; D and trimming were worked out from the DNA. The sample contains 450,000 or so clones, nearly 90% of which appear only once.

The sequence derives from a man aged 18 to 35 with COVID-19, enrolled during active disease. The V gene is TRBV7-3, the J gene TRBJ1-1; TRBD1 matches 10 bases. The specimen sequenced was peripheral blood. The CDR3 DNA follows: TGTGCCAGCAGAGAAACCGGGACAGGGGATGCTTTCTTT. Translating it yields CASRETGTGDAFF.